The text below deals with one T cell receptor (beta chain). A junction end diverges from the germline sequence, so it may reflect a read error. TCRdb's copy holds only in-frame clones and misses some; the assay was immunoSEQ multiplex PCR. The sample lists just under 300,000 clones, around nine tenths occurring once. This record comes from a study of blood T cell repertoires in COVID-19. The sample was peripheral blood. The source of this sequence is a man between 65 and 85 years old with acute or convalescent COVID-19.

The CDR3 nucleotides are TGTGCCAGCAGCCATTTAGACGGGACTAGCTCCAACGAGCAGTACTTC. Translation: CASSHLDGTSSNEQYF. The chain links TRBV3-1 (or the pseudogene TRBV3-2) to TRBJ2-7; 9 bases are a match to TRBD2. The germline V gene encodes CDR1 LGHDT and CDR2 YNNKEL (reference sequence). CDR3 size: 16 residues.